The present entry profiles one T cell receptor beta chain with its context. This record comes from a study of blood T cell repertoires in COVID-19. Study summary: Acute-phase and convalescent COVID-19 samples originated in the United States, Italy and Spain. From T cells, B-cell-depleted T cells, or PBMCs came the material, which was cDNA or gDNA.

Germline-derived CDR1 and CDR2 are KGHSH and LQKENI. The CDR3 is 15 amino acids. After removal of 2 bases from V and 4 bases from J, the junction contained 7 bases not matched to a gene. Per the original methods: Nucleated cell number was recorded as an estimate derived from reference gene primer amplification. TCRdb's table, derived via immunoSEQ multiplex PCR, lists solely in-frame clones and lacks some. V and J calls and clone size are given by that table; D and trimming were obtained from the DNA. This table has 150,000 to 200,000 clones, over 70% appearing once. The chain couples TRBV18 to TRBJ1-1; 7 positions agree with TRBD1. The sequenced sample consisted of peripheral blood. The TCR was taken from a man aged 60 to 69 with acute or convalescent COVID-19. CDR3 loop: CASSPSTGASTEAFF. The DNA for the CDR3 is TGTGCCAGCTCACCATCCACAGGGGCGAGCACTGAAGCTTTCTTT.